One and the same sample provided the 25 T cell receptor beta chains below, sequenced in a study of T cell changes during pregnancy in multiple sclerosis. Data came from immunoSEQ multiplex PCR; TCRdb stores just in-frame clones and leaves some out. The sample shows around 92,000 clones, roughly 93% of them seen only once. The starting material was peripheral blood, obtained in the third trimester of pregnancy. The receptors come from a female donor with multiple sclerosis, enrolled in a pregnancy study.

DNA for the CDR3: TGCAGCGTTTCTACCCGGACAGATGTGGCCACTGAAGCTTTCTTT. It specifies CSVSTRTDVATEAFF. This chain joins TRBV29-1 and TRBJ1-1; tentative D call: TRBD1 (6 bases). V was pared by 5 bases and J by 4 bases, with 20 bases between. CDR1 SQVTM and CDR2 ANQGSEA come from the germline V gene. The CDR3 consists of 15 residues. Full variable domain (rest looked up from reference TRBV29-1 and TRBJ1-1): SAVISQKPSRDICQRGTSLTIQCQVDSQVTMMFWYRQQPGQSLTLIATANQGSEATYESGFVIDKFPISRPNLTFSTLTVSNMSPEDSSIYLCSVSTRTDVATEAFFGQGTRLTVV.

This clone has a single count. The gene calls are TRBV25-1 and TRBJ1-2; 10 bases are shared with TRBD1. Per germline, CDR1 MGHDK and CDR2 SYGVNS. V shed 4 bases, J shed 4 bases, and the junction held 3 bases outside the gene matches. The CDR3 is made up of 14 amino acids. CDR3 nucleotide sequence: TGTGCCAGCAGTGGTGGACAGGGGGGCTATGGCTACACCTTC. Its protein is CASSGGQGGYGYTF.

This chain connects TRBV19 to TRBJ2-1; D is possibly TRBD2 (6 bases). Per the germline V gene, CDR1 is LNHDA and CDR2 is SQIVND (reference sequence). The CDR3 is 15 amino acids. The V end lost 6 bases, the J end lost 0 bases, and 12 bases lay between the germline ends. The CDR3 sequence is CASRDSGGSYNEQFF. CDR3 DNA: TGTGCCAGTAGAGATAGCGGAGGCTCCTACAATGAGCAGTTCTTC.

This chain's CDR3 is CASSAAVTTAKNIQYF. CDR3 in DNA: TGTGCCAGTAGCGCGGCAGTAACTACAGCCAAAAACATTCAGTACTTC. J is TRBJ2-4 and V is TRBV2, with a weak D call TRBD2 (5 bases). Trimming removed 9 bases at V and 0 bases at J, with 18 bases between. The CDR3 has 16 residues. CDR1 is SNHLY and CDR2 is FYNNEI in the germline V gene.

The gene calls are TRBV9 and TRBJ2-7; 10 bases align to TRBD2. Looked up from germline, CDR1 is SGDLS and CDR2 is YYNGEE. The length of the CDR3 is 16 residues. The trim removed 0 bases at V and 4 bases at J, leaving 7 bases unmatched. DNA of the CDR3: TGTGCCAGCAGCGTAGAGGGAGCGGGAGGGCCTTACGAGCAGTACTTC. The encoded protein is CASSVEGAGGPYEQYF. The variable domain in full, completed from reference TRBV9 and TRBJ2-7, reads DSGVTQTPKHLITATGQRVTLRCSPRSGDLSVYWYQQSLDQGLQFLIQYYNGEERAKGNILERFSAQQFPDLHSELNLSSLELGDSALYFCASSVEGAGGPYEQYFGPGTRLTVT.

V and J are TRBV7-2 and TRBJ2-3; a possible D gene is TRBD2 (5 bases). The germline V gene encodes CDR1 SGHTA and CDR2 FQGNSA. The CDR3 consists of 15 residues. The V and J ends lost 0 bases and 2 bases respectively, with 9 bases between them. CDR3 sequence (DNA): TGTGCCAGCAGCTTAGCGAGGGCTATCACAGATACGCAGTATTTT. Translated, it gives CASSLARAITDTQYF.

The chain joins TRBV7-9 to TRBJ2-1, with D perhaps matching TRBD2 (6 bases). Germline CDR1 SEHNR, CDR2 FQNEAQ (reference sequence). V lost 1 base to trimming and J lost 3 bases, with 13 bases between them. This CDR3 spans 16 amino acids. For the CDR3, the DNA is TGTGCCAGCAGCTTAGTCTTGGGACTGGACTACAATGAGCAGTTCTTC. This translates into CASSLVLGLDYNEQFF.

V gene TRBV9 combines with J gene TRBJ2-1; the D gene is possibly TRBD2 (6 bases). Trimming shortened V by 3 bases and J by 0 bases, and 7 bases separated the two germline ends. Germline assignment: CDR1 SGDLS and CDR2 YYNGEE. There are 14 residues in the CDR3. CDR3 in amino acids: CASSGGGSYNEQFF. For the CDR3, the DNA is TGTGCCAGCAGCGGGGGAGGCTCCTACAATGAGCAGTTCTTC.

The chain uses TRBV5-4 and TRBJ2-5; possible D gene TRBD2, 7 bases. Germline V gene lookup returns CDR1 SGHNT and CDR2 YYREEE (reference sequence). Trimming removed 4 bases at V and 1 base at J, with 11 bases between. The CDR3 runs 14 residues. The CDR3 sequence is CASSPGGLQETQYF. CDR3 bases: TGTGCCAGCAGCCCGGGGGGCCTCCAAGAGACCCAGTACTTC.

This chain joins TRBV6-1 and TRBJ1-5, with D unclear. V lost 8 bases and J 1 base, leaving 15 bases between the germline ends. The length of the CDR3 is 15 residues. The germline gives CDR1 MNHNS, CDR2 SASEGT. The CDR3 DNA follows: TGTGCCAGCGAAGGGAGGGTTGGAAGCAATCAGCCCCAGCATTTT. Protein sequence: CASEGRVGSNQPQHF.

V gene TRBV7-6 combines with J gene TRBJ2-1; 13 nucleotides line up with TRBD2. This CDR3 has 15 residues. J lost 6 bases, V lost 8 bases, and 7 bases had no gene match. Germline V gene data show CDR1 as SGHVS and CDR2 as FNYEAQ. Written as DNA, the CDR3 is TGTGCCAGCGGCGGACTAGCGGGAGCAAGCAATGAGCAGTTCTTC. Its translation: CASGGLAGASNEQFF.

The chain employs TRBV19 and TRBJ2-7; D gene unclear. Germline CDR1 and CDR2: LNHDA and SQIVND (reference sequence). The ends were cut back, 5 bases at V and 3 bases at J, with 11 bases in the middle. The CDR3 contains 13 residues. CDR3 sequence reads: CASSGENIYEQYF. Written as DNA, the CDR3 is TGTGCCAGTAGTGGAGAGAACATCTACGAGCAGTACTTC. Together with reference TRBV19 and TRBJ2-7, the CDR3 gives the full variable domain: DGGITQSPKYLFRKEGQNVTLSCEQNLNHDAMYWYRQDPGQGLRLIYYSQIVNDFQKGDIAEGYSVSREKKESFPLTVTSAQKNPTAFYLCASSGENIYEQYFGPGTRLTVT.

The chain couples TRBV6-5 to TRBJ2-3, with D unclear. Between the trimmed V and J ends, which lost 0 bases and 4 bases, there was a span of 14 bases. Germline-derived CDR1 and CDR2 are MNHEY and SVGAGI. This CDR3 contains 16 residues. CDR3: CASSYSTNPSADTQYF. CDR3 DNA: TGTGCCAGCAGTTACTCCACTAACCCCTCCGCAGATACGCAGTATTTT.

The rearrangement joins TRBV27 to TRBJ2-1; 9 nucleotides match TRBD1. Germline V gene data show CDR1 as MNHEY and CDR2 as SMNVEV (reference sequence). The CDR3 loop spans 18 amino acids. Unmatched junction bases numbered 19, after V lost 1 base and J lost 12 bases. The CDR3 reads CASSLWRGGTGRSSGQFF. CDR3 sequence (DNA): TGTGCCAGCAGTTTATGGAGGGGAGGGACAGGGCGTTCATCTGGGCAGTTCTTC.

In this sample, this clone turned up once. V and J are TRBV6-6 and TRBJ1-1; no definite D call. The CDR3 consists of 11 residues. Germline V gives CDR1 MNHNY, CDR2 SVGAGI (reference sequence). The V end lost 7 bases, the J end lost 5 bases, and 8 bases lay between the germline ends. CDR3 nucleotide sequence: TGTGCCAGCACCCCTAGAACTGAAGCTTTCTTT. As protein: CASTPRTEAFF.

The chain uses TRBV28 and TRBJ1-4; D unclear. The germline V and J ends were trimmed by 6 bases and 7 bases, with 9 bases remaining between them. This CDR3 is built from 12 residues. Germline V gives CDR1 MDHEN, CDR2 SYDVKM. Here the CDR3 DNA reads TGTGCCAGCAGGGGGAGGCGTGAAAAACTGTTTTTT. Residues: CASRGRREKLFF.

The chain has TRBV28 and TRBJ1-2, with 10 nucleotides matching TRBD1. The CDR3 loop spans 16 amino acids. In germline, CDR1 is MDHEN, CDR2 SYDVKM. J gave up 4 bases and V 6 bases, and 11 bases lay outside the gene matches. The CDR3 here is CASRETGGKRGYGYTF. The CDR3 nucleotides are TGTGCCAGCAGGGAGACAGGGGGCAAGCGAGGCTATGGCTACACCTTC.

The chain has TRBV28 and TRBJ2-7, with 9 nucleotides matching TRBD2. Germline CDR1 reads MDHEN; CDR2 reads SYDVKM. J lost 1 base, V lost 5 bases, and 3 bases had no gene match. The CDR3 totals 14 residues. The DNA of the CDR3 is TGTGCCAGCAGTAAGACTAGCGGTTCCTACGAGCAGTACTTC. This encodes CASSKTSGSYEQYF.

The gene calls are TRBV9 and TRBJ2-7; TRBD2 matches at 12 bases. The J segment lost 2 bases and the V segment lost 3 bases, leaving 9 bases of the junction unmatched. Germline V gene sequence: CDR1 SGDLS, CDR2 YYNGEE. The CDR3 is 17 residues long. The CDR3 bases are TGTGCCAGCAGCGCTAAGGCTAGCGGGAGGGGACCCTACGAGCAGTACTTC. It encodes CASSAKASGRGPYEQYF.

This clone was picked up a small number of times. The chain recombines TRBV6-5 with TRBJ1-1; weak D call: TRBD1 (6 bases). V lost 4 bases to trimming and J lost 8 bases, with 14 bases between them. This CDR3 has 13 amino acids. The germline gives CDR1 MNHEY, CDR2 SVGAGI. This CDR3 reads CASSWSRTAEAFF. The CDR3 region has the DNA TGTGCCAGCAGTTGGTCCCGGACAGCCGAAGCTTTCTTT.

The chain couples TRBV2 to TRBJ2-7, with 9 bases that match TRBD1. Unmatched junction bases numbered 11, after V lost 6 bases and J lost 5 bases. This CDR3 contains 15 residues. Germline lookup yields CDR1 SNHLY and CDR2 FYNNEI. The CDR3 region is CASRNTGTGWDEQYF. The DNA of the CDR3 is TGTGCCAGCAGGAACACCGGGACAGGGTGGGACGAGCAGTACTTC.

The DNA for the CDR3 is TGTGCCAGCAGCTTGGTCTTCGGGGATGGAGGCTACACCTTC. The encoded protein is CASSLVFGDGGYTF. V gene TRBV5-4 combines with J gene TRBJ1-2; D is uncertain. V was trimmed by 0 bases and J by 8 bases, leaving 14 bases between them. The CDR3 consists of 14 residues. Germline-derived CDR1 and CDR2 are SGHNT and YYREEE (reference sequence).

This clone appeared once. The chain couples TRBV6-1 to TRBJ2-1; 8 nucleotides align to TRBD1. The CDR3 contains 15 residues. V dropped 6 bases and J dropped 0; count of bases not matched to a gene: 4. CDR1 is MNHNS and CDR2 is SASEGT in the germline V gene. As DNA, the CDR3 is TGTGCCAGCAGGACAGGGGCCTCCTCCTACAATGAGCAGTTCTTC. The encoded protein is CASRTGASSYNEQFF.

CDR3 nucleotide sequence: TGTGCCAGCAGCGCCCCTAGCGACTCCTACGAGCAGTACTTC. Translating it yields CASSAPSDSYEQYF. This chain connects TRBV5-4 to TRBJ2-7, with TRBD2 as a possible D gene (6 bases). V shed 4 bases and J shed 0 bases, with 11 bases lying between them. Germline CDR1 and CDR2: SGHNT and YYREEE (reference sequence). The CDR3 sequence is 14 residues long. The full variable domain, completed using reference TRBV5-4 and TRBJ2-7, is ETGVTQSPTHLIKTRGQQVTLRCSSQSGHNTVSWYQQALGQGPQFIFQYYREEENGRGNFPPRFSGLQFPNYSSELNVNALELDDSALYLCASSAPSDSYEQYFGPGTRLTVT.

The V and J genes are TRBV7-2 and TRBJ2-5; a possible D gene is TRBD2 (5 bases). Germline CDR1 SGHTA, CDR2 FQGNSA. Between the trimmed V and J ends, which lost 2 bases and 1 base, there was a span of 11 bases. The CDR3 is 15 amino acids. The CDR3 loop reads CASSLSGALQETQYF. DNA for the CDR3: TGTGCCAGCAGCTTAAGCGGAGCCCTCCAAGAGACCCAGTACTTC.